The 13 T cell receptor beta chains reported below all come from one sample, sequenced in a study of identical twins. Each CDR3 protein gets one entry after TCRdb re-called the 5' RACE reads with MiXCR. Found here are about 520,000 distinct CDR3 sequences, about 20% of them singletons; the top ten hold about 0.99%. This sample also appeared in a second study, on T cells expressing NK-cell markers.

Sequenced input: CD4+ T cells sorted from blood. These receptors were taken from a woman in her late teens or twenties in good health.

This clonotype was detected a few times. The CDR3 here is CSVALPGQGTVTEAFF. CDR3 nucleotide sequence: TGCAGCGTTGCCCTCCCGGGACAAGGTACGGTTACTGAAGCTTTCTTT. V is TRBV29-1 and J is TRBJ1-1, with D possibly matching TRBD1 (6 bases). V lost 4 bases, J lost 5 bases, and 23 bases lay in between. The germline CDR1 and CDR2 sequences are SQVTM and ANQGSEA. There are 16 residues in the CDR3.

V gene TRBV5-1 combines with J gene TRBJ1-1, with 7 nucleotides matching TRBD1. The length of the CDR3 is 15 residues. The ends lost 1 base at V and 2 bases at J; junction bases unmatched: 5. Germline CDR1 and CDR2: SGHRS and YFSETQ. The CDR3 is CASSLQGGVNTEAFF. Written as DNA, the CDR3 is TGCGCCAGCAGCTTGCAAGGGGGCGTCAACACTGAAGCTTTCTTT. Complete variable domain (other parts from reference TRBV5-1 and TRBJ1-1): KAGVTQTPRYLIKTRGQQVTLSCSPISGHRSVSWYQQTPGQGLQFLFEYFSETQRNKGNFPGRFSGRQFSNSRSEMNVSTLELGDSALYLCASSLQGGVNTEAFFGQGTRLTVV.

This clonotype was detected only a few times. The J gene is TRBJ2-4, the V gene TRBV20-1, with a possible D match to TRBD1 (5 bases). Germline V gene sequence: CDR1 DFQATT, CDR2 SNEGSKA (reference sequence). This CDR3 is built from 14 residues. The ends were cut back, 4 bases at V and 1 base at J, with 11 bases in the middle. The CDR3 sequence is CSANTPGAKNIQYF. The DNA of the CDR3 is TGCAGTGCTAATACCCCAGGGGCCAAAAACATTCAGTACTTC.

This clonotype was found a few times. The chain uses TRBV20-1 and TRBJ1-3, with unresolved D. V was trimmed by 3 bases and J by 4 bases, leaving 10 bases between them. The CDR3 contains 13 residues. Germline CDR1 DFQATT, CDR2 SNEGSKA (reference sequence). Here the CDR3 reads CSASGQMGNTIYF. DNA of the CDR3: TGCAGTGCTAGTGGTCAGATGGGAAACACCATATATTTT.

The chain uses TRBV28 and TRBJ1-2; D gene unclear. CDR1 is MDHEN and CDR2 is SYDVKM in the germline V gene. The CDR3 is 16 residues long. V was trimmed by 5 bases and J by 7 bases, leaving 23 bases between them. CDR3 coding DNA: TGTGCCAGCAGTCGTCCTGACTCACTCTACTGGGGTGGCTACACCTTC. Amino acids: CASSRPDSLYWGGYTF.

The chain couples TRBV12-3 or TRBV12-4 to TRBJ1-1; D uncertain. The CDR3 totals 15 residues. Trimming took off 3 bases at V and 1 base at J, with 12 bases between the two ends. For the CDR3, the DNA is TGTGCCAGCAGTTTCGAGAGGACCCGGAACACTGAAGCTTTCTTT. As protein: CASSFERTRNTEAFF.

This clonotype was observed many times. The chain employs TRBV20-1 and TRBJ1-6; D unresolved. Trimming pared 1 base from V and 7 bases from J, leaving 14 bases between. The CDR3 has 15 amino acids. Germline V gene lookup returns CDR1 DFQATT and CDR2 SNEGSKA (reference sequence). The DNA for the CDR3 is TGCAGTGCTAGAGCCCTCGGACGGGAAAATTCACCCCTCCACTTT. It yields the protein CSARALGRENSPLHF.

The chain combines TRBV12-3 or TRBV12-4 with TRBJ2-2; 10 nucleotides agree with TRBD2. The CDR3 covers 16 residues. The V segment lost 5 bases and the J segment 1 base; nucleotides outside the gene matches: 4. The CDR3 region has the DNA TGTGCCAGCAGTCCTCGACTAGCGGGGAACACCGGGGAGCTGTTTTTT. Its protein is CASSPRLAGNTGELFF.

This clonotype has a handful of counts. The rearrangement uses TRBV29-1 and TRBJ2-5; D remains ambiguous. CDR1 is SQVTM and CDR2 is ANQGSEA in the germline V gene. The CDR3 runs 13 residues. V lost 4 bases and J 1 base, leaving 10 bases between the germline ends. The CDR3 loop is CSVARHPQETQYF. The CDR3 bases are TGCAGCGTTGCCCGACACCCCCAAGAGACCCAGTACTTC.

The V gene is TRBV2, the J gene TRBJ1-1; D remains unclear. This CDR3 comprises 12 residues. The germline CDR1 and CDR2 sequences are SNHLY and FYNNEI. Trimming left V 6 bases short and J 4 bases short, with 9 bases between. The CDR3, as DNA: TGTGCCAGCAGGAGAGATCTCACTGAAGCTTTCTTT. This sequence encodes CASRRDLTEAFF.

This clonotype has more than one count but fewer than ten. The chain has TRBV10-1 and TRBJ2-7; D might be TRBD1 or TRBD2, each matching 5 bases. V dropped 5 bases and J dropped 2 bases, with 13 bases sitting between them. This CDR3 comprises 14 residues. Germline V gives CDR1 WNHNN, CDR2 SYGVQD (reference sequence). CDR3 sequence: CASSPGTPAYEQYF. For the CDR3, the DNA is TGCGCCAGCAGTCCCGGGACCCCCGCCTACGAGCAGTACTTC.

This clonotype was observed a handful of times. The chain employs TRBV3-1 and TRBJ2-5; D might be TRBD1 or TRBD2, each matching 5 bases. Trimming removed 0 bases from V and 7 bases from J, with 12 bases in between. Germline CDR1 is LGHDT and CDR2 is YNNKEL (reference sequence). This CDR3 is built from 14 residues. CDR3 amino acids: CASSQETGTRTQYF. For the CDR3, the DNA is TGTGCCAGCAGCCAAGAAACGGGGACGAGGACCCAGTACTTC.

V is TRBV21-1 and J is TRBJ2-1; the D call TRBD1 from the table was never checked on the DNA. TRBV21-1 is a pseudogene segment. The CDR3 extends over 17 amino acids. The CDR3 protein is CASSKGDQGGLYNEQFF. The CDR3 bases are TGTGCCAGCAGCAAAGGCGATCAGGGGGGCCTTTACAATGAGCAGTTCTTC.